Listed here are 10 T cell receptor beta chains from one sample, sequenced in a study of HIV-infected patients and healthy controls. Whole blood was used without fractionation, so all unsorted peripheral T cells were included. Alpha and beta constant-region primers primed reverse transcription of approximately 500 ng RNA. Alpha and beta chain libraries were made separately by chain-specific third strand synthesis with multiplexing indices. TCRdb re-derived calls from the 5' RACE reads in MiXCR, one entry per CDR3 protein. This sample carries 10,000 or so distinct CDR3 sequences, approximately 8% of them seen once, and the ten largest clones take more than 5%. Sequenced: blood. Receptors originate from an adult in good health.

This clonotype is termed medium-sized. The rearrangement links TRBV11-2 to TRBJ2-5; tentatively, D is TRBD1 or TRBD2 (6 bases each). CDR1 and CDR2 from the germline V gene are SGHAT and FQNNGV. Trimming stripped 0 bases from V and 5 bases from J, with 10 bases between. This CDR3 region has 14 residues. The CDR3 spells CASSLDWGAETQYF. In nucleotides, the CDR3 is TGTGCCAGCAGCTTAGATTGGGGGGCTGAGACCCAGTACTTC.

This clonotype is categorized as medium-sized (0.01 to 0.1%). CDR3 bases: TGTGCCAGCAGCTTAGATCGGGCGGGAGCAAGGTTCTTC. It yields the protein CASSLDRAGARFF. The chain uses TRBV7-9 and TRBJ2-1; 7 bases line up with TRBD2. The CDR3 has 13 residues. V gave up 1 base and J gave up 15 bases; unmatched junction bases: 9. Per the germline V gene, CDR1 is SEHNR and CDR2 is FQNEAQ (reference sequence).

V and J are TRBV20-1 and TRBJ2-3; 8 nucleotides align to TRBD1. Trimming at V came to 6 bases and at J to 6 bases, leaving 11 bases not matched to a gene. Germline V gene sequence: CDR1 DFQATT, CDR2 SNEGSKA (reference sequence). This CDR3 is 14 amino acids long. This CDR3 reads CSATGQGSRDTQYF. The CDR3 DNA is TGCAGTGCAACCGGACAGGGATCGCGGGATACGCAGTATTTT.

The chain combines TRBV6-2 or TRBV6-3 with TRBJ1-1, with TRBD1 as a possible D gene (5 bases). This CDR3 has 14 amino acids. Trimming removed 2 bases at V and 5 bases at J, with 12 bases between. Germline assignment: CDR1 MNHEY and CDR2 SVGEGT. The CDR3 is CASSYHRGDTEAFF. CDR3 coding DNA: TGTGCCAGCAGTTACCACAGAGGGGATACTGAAGCTTTCTTT.

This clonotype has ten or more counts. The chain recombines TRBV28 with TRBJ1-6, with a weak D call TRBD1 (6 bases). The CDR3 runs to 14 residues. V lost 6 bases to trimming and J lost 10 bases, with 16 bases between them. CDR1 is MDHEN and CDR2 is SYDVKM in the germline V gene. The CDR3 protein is CASRSPGEESPLHF. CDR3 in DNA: TGTGCCAGCAGATCTCCAGGGGAGGAATCACCCCTCCACTTT. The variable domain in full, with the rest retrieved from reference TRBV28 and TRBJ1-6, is DVKVTQSSRYLVKRTGEKVFLECVQDMDHENMFWYRQDPGLGLRLIYFSYDVKMKEKGDIPEGYSVSREKKERFSLILESASTNQTSMYLCASRSPGEESPLHFGNGTRLTVT.

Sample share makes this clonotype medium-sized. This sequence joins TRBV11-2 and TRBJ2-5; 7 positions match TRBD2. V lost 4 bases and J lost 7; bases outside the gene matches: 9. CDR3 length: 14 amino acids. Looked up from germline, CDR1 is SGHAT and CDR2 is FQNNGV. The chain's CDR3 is CASSSSGAAGTQYF. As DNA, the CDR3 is TGTGCCAGCAGCTCAAGCGGGGCGGCGGGGACCCAGTACTTC.

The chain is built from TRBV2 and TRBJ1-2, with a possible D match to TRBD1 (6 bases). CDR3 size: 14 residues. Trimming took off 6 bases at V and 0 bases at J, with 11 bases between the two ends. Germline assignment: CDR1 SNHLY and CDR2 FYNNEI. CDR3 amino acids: CASSMDSTNYGYTF. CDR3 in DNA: TGTGCCAGCAGCATGGACAGTACTAACTATGGCTACACCTTC.

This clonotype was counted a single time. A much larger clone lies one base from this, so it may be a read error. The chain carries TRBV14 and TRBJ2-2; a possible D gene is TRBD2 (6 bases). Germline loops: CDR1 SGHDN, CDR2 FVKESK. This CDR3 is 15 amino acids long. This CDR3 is CASSQVRGNTRELFF. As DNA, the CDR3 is TGTGCCAGCAGCCAAGTTCGGGGGAACACCCGGGAGCTGTTTTTT.

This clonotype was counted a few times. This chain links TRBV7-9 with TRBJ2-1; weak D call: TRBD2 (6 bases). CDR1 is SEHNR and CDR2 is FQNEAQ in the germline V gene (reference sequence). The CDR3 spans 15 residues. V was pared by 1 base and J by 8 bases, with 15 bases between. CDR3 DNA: TGTGCCAGCAGCTTAGGTTCCGGGGGAAGGTATGAGCAGTTCTTC. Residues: CASSLGSGGRYEQFF.

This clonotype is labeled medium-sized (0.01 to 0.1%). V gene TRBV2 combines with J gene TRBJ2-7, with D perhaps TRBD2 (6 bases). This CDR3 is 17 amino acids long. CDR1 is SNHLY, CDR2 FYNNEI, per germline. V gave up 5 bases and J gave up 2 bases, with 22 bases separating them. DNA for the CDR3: TGTGCCAGCAGTCATACCCCCCGCGGGACGCCTCCCTACGAGCAGTACTTC. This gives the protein CASSHTPRGTPPYEQYF.